A selection of T cell receptor beta chains follows, all from one sample in a study of blood T cell repertoires in COVID-19. The table came from immunoSEQ multiplex PCR; TCRdb's copy has only in-frame clones and leaves some out. The data show 200,000 to 300,000 clones, with more than 85% seen just once and roughly 5% held by the top ten. Material for sequencing was peripheral blood. These receptors were taken from a woman aged 60-75 years with COVID-19, enrolled during active disease. Both conserved end residues are trimmed from each CDR3. The order of the fields is J gene, V gene, clone size, CDR3 protein. Size is omitted from some rows. Given values are once, few, many or a class for expanded clones.

>TRBJ1-3|TRBV23-1|.
ASTPGGGGSGNTIY
>TRBJ2-2|TRBV9|.
ASSVDPPGLAGGRPGELF
>TRBJ2-1|TRBV7-9|.
ASRASSGRFGEQF
>TRBJ1-3|TRBV28|.
ASRGGDRGTSGNTIY
>TRBJ1-1|TRBV9|.
ASSVDATRNTEAF
>TRBJ2-1|TRBV5-4|once
ASSLLAGGPNEQF
>TRBJ2-7|TRBV30|.
AWSVLRTSGRLNHEQY
>TRBJ1-2|TRBV19|.
ASSIRTADGYT
>TRBJ2-2|TRBV3-1/TRBV3-2|.
ASSQTGEQTGELF
>TRBJ1-1|TRBV6-6|.
ASKNRGTEAF
>TRBJ1-2|TRBV28|once
ASTMGGARGYT
>TRBJ1-2|TRBV7-3|.
ASSLRGLNGYT
>TRBJ2-7|TRBV2|once
ASNPRGGSSYEQY
>TRBJ2-4|TRBV9|.
ASSVAWGDIQY
>TRBJ1-1|TRBV12-5|.
ASGQGMNTEAF
>TRBJ1-6|TRBV7-9|.
ASSLFRNNSPLH
>TRBJ1-2|TRBV29-1|once
SVVGVDYGYT
>TRBJ1-6|TRBV7-2|few
ASSLSEVPPLH
>TRBJ2-6|TRBV27|once
ASRLAGGPWSGANVLT
>TRBJ1-1|TRBV4-2|once
ASSPRVVVGELEAF
>TRBJ1-1|TRBV28|.
ASSVGRGRSEAF
>TRBJ2-1|TRBV11-2|.
ASSPLSGRRGGEQF
>TRBJ1-5|TRBV29-1|.
SVAQSIGDQPQH
>TRBJ2-3|TRBV7-2|.
ASSLLWGGRGTDTQY
>TRBJ1-6|TRBV4-3|.
ASSQESLQGDFGSPLH
>TRBJ2-3|TRBV7-3|.
ASSLTPGAGDTQY
>TRBJ1-5|TRBV7-3|.
ASSFSTGTVNQPQH
>TRBJ1-5|TRBV19|.
ATTDRPEGNQPQH
>TRBJ2-3|TRBV27|.
ASRQGPRPTDTQY
>TRBJ1-5|TRBV12-3/TRBV12-4|.
ASTRARGPQH
>TRBJ1-2|TRBV2|.
ASSEVRSYGYT
>TRBJ1-1|TRBV28|.
ASSFGGLQNTEAF
>TRBJ2-5|TRBV19|.
ASSIDSGGGETQY
>TRBJ1-1|TRBV3-1/TRBV3-2|.
ASSHPTGGHTEAF
>TRBJ2-3|TRBV3-1/TRBV3-2|.
ASSQPAEAGDRDTQY
>TRBJ2-1|TRBV15|.
ATSSKTGTRTVEQF
>TRBJ2-1|TRBV6-6|few
ASSPLGGSYNEQF
>TRBJ2-7|TRBV7-2|.
ASSPRQGYEQY
>TRBJ1-2|TRBV5-1|.
ASSLGGTGRYT
>TRBJ2-1|TRBV27|.
ASRGLAGGPYNEQF
>TRBJ1-1|TRBV10-2|.
ASSLQENTEAF
>TRBJ1-1|TRBV7-9|.
ASSLYLNTEAF
>TRBJ2-7|TRBV6-1|.
ASSEGLAGDEQY
>TRBJ2-7|TRBV27|.
ASRTSAARRGEQY
>TRBJ1-2|TRBV29-1|.
SVEVSPNYGYT
>TRBJ1-3|TRBV30|.
AWSFWTDSGNTIY
>TRBJ1-1|TRBV7-3|.
ASSPTRGTEAF
>TRBJ2-2|TRBV27|.
ASSLLMGAINTGELF